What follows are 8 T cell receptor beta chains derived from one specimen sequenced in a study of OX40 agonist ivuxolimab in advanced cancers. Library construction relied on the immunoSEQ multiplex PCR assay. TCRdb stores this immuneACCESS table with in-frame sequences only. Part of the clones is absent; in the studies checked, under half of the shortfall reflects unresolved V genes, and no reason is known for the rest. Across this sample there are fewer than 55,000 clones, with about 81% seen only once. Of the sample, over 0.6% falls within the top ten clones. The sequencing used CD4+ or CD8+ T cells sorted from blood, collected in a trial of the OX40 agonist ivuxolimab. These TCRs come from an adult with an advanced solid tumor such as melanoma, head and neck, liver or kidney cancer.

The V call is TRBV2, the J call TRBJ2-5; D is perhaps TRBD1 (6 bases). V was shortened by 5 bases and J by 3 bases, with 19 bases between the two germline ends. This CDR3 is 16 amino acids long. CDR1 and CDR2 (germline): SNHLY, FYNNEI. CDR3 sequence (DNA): TGTGCCAGCAGTTTCGGACAGCCGAGTAGGGAAGAGACCCAGTACTTC. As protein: CASSFGQPSREETQYF.

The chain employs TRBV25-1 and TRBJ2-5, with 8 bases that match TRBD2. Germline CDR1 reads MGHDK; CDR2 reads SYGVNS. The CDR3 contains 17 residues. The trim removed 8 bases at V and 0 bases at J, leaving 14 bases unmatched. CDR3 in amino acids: CASGISRGASYQETQYF. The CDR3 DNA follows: TGTGCCAGCGGTATATCGCGGGGGGCATCGTACCAAGAGACCCAGTACTTC.

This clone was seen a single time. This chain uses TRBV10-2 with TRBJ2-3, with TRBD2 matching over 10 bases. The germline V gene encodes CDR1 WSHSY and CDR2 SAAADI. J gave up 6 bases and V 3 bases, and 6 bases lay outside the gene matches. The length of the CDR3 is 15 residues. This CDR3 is CASSDGAGGLDTQYF. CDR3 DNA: TGCGCCAGCAGTGATGGAGCGGGGGGGCTGGATACGCAGTATTTT.

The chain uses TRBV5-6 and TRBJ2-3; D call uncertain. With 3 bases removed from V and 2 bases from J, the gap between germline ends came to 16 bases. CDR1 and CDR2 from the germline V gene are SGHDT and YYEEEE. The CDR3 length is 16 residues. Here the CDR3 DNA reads TGTGCCAGCAGCTCCCGTCGTATGATCACCACAGATACGCAGTATTTT. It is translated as CASSSRRMITTDTQYF.

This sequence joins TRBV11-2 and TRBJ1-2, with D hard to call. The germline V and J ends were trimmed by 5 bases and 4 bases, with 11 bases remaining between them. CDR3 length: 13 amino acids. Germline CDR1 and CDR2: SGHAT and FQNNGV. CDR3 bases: TGTGCCAGCAGCCCCGGACGGCCCTATGGCTACACCTTC. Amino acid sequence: CASSPGRPYGYTF. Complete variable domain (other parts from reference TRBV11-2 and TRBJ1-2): EAGVAQSPRYKIIEKRQSVAFWCNPISGHATLYWYQQILGQGPKLLIQFQNNGVVDDSQLPKDRFSAERLKGVDSTLKIQPAKLEDSAVYLCASSPGRPYGYTFGSGTRLTVV.

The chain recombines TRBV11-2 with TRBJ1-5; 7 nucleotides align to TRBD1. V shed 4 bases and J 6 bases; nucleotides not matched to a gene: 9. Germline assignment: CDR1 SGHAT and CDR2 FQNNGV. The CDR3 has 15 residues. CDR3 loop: CASSSLTGVGQPQHF. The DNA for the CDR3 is TGTGCCAGCAGCTCGCTAACAGGGGTGGGTCAGCCCCAGCATTTT.

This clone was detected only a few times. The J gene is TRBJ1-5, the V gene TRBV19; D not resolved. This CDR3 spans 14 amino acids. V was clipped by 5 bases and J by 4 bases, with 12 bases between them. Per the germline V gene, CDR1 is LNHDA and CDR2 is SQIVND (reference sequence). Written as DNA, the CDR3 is TGTGCCAGTAGTGATTTACTGGGGAATCAGCCCCAGCATTTT. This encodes CASSDLLGNQPQHF.

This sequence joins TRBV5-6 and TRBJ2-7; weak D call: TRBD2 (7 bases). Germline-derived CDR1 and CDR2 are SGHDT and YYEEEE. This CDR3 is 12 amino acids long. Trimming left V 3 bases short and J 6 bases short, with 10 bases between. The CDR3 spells CASSWRGGEQYF. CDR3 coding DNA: TGTGCCAGCAGCTGGAGGGGGGGCGAGCAGTACTTC.